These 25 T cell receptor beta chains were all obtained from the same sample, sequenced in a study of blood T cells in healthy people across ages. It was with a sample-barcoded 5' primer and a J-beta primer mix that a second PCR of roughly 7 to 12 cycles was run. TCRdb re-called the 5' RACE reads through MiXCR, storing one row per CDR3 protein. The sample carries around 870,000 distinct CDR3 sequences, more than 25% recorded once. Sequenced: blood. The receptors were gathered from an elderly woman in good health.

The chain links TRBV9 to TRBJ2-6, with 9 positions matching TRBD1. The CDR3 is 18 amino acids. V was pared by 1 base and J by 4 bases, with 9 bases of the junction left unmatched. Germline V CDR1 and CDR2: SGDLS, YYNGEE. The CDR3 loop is CASSVSTQGAVGANVLTF. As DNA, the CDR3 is TGTGCCAGCAGCGTATCAACACAGGGGGCTGTCGGGGCCAACGTCCTGACTTTC. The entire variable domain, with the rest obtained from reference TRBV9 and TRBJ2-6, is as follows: DSGVTQTPKHLITATGQRVTLRCSPRSGDLSVYWYQQSLDQGLQFLIQYYNGEERAKGNILERFSAQQFPDLHSELNLSSLELGDSALYFCASSVSTQGAVGANVLTFGAGSRLTVL.

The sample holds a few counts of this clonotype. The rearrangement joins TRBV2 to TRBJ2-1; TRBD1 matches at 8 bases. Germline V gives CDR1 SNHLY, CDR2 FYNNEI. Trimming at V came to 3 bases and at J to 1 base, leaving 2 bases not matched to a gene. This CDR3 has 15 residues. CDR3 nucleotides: TGTGCCAGCAGTGACGACAGGGGTTCCTACAATGAGCAGTTCTTC. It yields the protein CASSDDRGSYNEQFF.

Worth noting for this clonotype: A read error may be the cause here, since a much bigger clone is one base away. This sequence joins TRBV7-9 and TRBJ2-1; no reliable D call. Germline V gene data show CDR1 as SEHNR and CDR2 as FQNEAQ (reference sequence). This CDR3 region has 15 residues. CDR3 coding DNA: TGTGCCCGCAGCTTAGAAGTACCGCACTACAATGAGCAGTTCTTC. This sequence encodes CARSLEVPHYNEQFF.

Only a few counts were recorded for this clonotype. CDR3 nucleotides: TGTGCCATCAGTGAGTCGACCATAGACACCGGGGAGCTGTTTTTT. Translating gives CAISESTIDTGELFF. The V call is TRBV10-3, the J call TRBJ2-2, with D uncertain. This CDR3 contains 15 residues. Germline values: CDR1 ENHRY, CDR2 SYGVKD. Trimming left V 0 bases short and J 3 bases short, with 8 bases between.

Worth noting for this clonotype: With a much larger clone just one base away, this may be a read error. For the CDR3, the DNA is TGCGCCAGCAGCGACCCGGTCAGCGAGGAGTACTTC. Translation gives CASSDPVSEEYF. The chain has TRBV10-1 and TRBJ2-5, with D uncertain. With 6 bases removed from V and 12 bases from J, the gap between germline ends came to 17 bases. Germline loops: CDR1 WNHNN, CDR2 SYGVQD (reference sequence). CDR3 length equals 12 residues.

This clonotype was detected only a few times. CDR3 in DNA: TGTGCCAGCTCACGGGTCGACAGTGAAGCTTTCTTT. Amino acid sequence: CASSRVDSEAFF. The chain recombines TRBV18 with TRBJ1-1; maybe TRBD1 (5 bases). Trimming pared 4 bases from V and 7 bases from J, leaving 10 bases between. Germline V gene sequence: CDR1 KGHSH, CDR2 LQKENI. The CDR3 runs 12 residues.

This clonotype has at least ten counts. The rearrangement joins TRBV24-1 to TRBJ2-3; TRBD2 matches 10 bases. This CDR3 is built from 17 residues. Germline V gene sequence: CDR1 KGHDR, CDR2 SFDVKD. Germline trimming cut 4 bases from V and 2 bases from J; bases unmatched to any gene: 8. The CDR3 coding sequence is TGTGCCACCAGTGACCGGACTAGCGGACGGACCACAGATACGCAGTATTTT. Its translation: CATSDRTSGRTTDTQYF.

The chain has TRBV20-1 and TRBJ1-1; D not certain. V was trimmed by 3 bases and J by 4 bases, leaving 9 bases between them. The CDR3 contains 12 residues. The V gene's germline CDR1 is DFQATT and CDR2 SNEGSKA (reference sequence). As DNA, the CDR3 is TGCAGTGCTAGGACGGGCACCACTGAAGCTTTCTTT. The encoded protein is CSARTGTTEAFF.

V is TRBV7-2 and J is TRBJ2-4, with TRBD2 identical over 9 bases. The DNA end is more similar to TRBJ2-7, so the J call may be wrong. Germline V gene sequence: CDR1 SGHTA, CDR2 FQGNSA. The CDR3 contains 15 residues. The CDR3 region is CASSHQLAGYYEQYF. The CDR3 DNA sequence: TGTGCCAGCAGCCACCAGCTAGCGGGGTACTACGAGCAGTACTTC.

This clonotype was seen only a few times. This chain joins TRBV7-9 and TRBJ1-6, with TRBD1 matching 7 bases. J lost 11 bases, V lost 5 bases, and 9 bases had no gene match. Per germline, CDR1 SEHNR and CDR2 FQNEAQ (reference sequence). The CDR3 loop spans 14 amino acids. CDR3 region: CASSLQTGAAPLHF. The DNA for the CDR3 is TGTGCCAGCAGCCTACAAACAGGGGCCGCACCCCTCCACTTT.

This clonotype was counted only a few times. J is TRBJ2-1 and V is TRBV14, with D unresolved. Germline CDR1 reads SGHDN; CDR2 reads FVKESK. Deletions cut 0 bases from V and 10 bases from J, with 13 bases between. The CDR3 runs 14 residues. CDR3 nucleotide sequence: TGTGCCAGCAGCCAAGATTGGGCTAGTGGGGAGCAGTTCTTC. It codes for CASSQDWASGEQFF.

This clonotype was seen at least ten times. The CDR3 region has the DNA TGTGCCAGCACGCAGCGGCCCGGCGATGAGCAGTTCTTC. The encoded protein is CASTQRPGDEQFF. The chain combines TRBV7-2 with TRBJ2-1; D might be TRBD2 (5 bases). Trimming cost V 7 bases and J 8 bases, with 15 bases left between them. Germline-derived CDR1 and CDR2 are SGHTA and FQGNSA. The CDR3 is made up of 13 amino acids.

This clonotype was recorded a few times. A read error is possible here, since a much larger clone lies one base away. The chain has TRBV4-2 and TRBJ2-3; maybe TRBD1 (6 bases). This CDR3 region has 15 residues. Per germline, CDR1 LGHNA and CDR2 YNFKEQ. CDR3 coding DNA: TGTGCCAGCAGCCGGGCACAGGGTTTGACAGGTACGCAGTATTTT. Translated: CASSRAQGLTGTQYF.

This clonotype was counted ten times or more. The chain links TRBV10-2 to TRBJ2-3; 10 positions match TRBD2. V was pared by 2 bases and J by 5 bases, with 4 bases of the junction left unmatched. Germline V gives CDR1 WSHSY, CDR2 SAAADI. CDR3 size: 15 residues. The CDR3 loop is CASSETAGGIDTQYF. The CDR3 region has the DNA TGCGCCAGCAGTGAGACAGCGGGGGGGATAGATACGCAGTATTTT.

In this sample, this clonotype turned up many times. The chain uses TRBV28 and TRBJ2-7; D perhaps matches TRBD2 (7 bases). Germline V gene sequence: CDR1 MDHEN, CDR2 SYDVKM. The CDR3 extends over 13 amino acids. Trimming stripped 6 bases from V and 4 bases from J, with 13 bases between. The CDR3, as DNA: TGTGCCAGCAGCCAAGGGGGGGGATACGAGCAGTACTTC. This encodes CASSQGGGYEQYF. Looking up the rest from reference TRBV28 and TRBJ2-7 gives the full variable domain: DVKVTQSSRYLVKRTGEKVFLECVQDMDHENMFWYRQDPGLGLRLIYFSYDVKMKEKGDIPEGYSVSREKKERFSLILESASTNQTSMYLCASSQGGGYEQYFGPGTRLTVT.

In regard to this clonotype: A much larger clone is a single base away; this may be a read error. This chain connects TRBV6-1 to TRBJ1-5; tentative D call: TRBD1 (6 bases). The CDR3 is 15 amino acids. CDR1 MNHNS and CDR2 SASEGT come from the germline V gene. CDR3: CASSEYRETNQPHHF. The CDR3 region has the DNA TGTGCCAGCAGTGAATACAGGGAAACCAATCAGCCCCACCATTTT.

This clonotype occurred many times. CDR3 in amino acids: CATSRDPRQGSSGANVLTF. CDR3 DNA sequence: TGTGCCACTTCTAGGGACCCCCGACAGGGTTCATCTGGGGCCAACGTCCTGACTTTC. J is TRBJ2-6 and V is TRBV6-1; 7 nucleotides line up with TRBD1. Germline trimming cut 10 bases from V and 1 base from J; bases unmatched to any gene: 19. This CDR3 spans 19 amino acids. CDR1 is MNHNS and CDR2 is SASEGT in the germline V gene.

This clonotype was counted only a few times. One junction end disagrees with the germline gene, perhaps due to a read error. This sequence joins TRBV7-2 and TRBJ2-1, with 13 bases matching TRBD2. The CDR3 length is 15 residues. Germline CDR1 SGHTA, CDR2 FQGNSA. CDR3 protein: CAGSSGTSGTIEQFF. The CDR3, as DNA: TGTGCCGGCAGCTCCGGGACTAGCGGGACTATTGAGCAGTTCTTC.

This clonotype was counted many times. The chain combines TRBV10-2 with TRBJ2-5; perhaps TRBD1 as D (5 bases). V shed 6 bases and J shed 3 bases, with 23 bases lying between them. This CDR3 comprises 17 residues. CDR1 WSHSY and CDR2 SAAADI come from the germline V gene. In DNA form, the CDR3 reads TGCGCCAGCAGGAAGGGGCTGTCAGGGATAATGAAAGAGACCCAGTACTTC. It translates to CASRKGLSGIMKETQYF.

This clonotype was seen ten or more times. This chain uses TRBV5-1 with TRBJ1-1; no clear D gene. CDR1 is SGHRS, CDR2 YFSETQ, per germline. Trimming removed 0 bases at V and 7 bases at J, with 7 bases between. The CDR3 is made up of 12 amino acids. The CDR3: CASSLDAGEAFF. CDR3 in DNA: TGCGCCAGCAGCTTGGACGCTGGTGAAGCTTTCTTT. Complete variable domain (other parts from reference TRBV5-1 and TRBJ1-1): KAGVTQTPRYLIKTRGQQVTLSCSPISGHRSVSWYQQTPGQGLQFLFEYFSETQRNKGNFPGRFSGRQFSNSRSEMNVSTLELGDSALYLCASSLDAGEAFFGQGTRLTVV.

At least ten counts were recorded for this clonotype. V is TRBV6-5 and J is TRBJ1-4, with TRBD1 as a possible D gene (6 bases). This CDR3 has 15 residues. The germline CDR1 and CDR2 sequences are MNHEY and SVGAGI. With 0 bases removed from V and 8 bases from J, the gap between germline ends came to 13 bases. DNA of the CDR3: TGTGCCAGCAGTTACTCCCAGGGGAGTTTCGAAAAACTGTTTTTT. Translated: CASSYSQGSFEKLFF.

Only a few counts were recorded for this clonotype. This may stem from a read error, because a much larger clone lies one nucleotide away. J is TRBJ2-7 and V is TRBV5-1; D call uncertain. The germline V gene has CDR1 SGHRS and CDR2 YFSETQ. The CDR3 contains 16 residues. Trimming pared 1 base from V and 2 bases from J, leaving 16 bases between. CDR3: CASSLSPVIVAYEQYF. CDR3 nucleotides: TGCGCCAGCAGCTTGAGCCCTGTTATTGTCGCCTACGAGCAGTACTTC.

The CDR3 DNA sequence: TGTGCCATCGGTGGCAGGGAGACAGATACGCAGTATTTT. It specifies CAIGGRETDTQYF. This chain uses TRBV10-3 with TRBJ2-3, with D perhaps matching TRBD1 or TRBD2 (5 bases each). This CDR3 is 13 amino acids long. Germline V lookup: CDR1 ENHRY, CDR2 SYGVKD. Trimming removed 8 bases at V and 3 bases at J, with 12 bases between.

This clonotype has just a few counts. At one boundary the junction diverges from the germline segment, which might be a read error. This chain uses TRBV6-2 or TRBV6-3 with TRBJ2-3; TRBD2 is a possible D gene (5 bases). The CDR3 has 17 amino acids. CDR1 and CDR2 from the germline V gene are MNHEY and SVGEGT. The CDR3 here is CASSRASKRLSTDAQYF. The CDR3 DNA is TGTGCCAGCAGTCGCGCTAGTAAGCGGCTTAGCACAGATGCGCAGTATTTT.

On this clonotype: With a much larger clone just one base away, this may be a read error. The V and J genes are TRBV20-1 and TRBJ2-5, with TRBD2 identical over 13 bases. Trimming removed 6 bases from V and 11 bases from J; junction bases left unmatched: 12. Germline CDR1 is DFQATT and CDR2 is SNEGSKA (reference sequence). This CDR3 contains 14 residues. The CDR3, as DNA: TGCAGTGCCCTGACTAGCGGGGGGAACAATGAGCAGTACTTC. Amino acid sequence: CSALTSGGNNEQYF.